This T cell receptor beta chain was captured in a study of blood T cell repertoires in COVID-19. About the research overall: Some COVID-19 samples were acute and others convalescent; all came from the United States, Italy and Spain. Sources were T cells, B-cell-depleted T cells, or PBMCs; the material itself was cDNA or gDNA.

V lost 2 bases, J lost 3 bases, and 11 bases lay in between. CDR3 length: 15 residues. CDR1 is SGDLS and CDR2 is YYNGEE in the germline V gene. As originally analysed: The assay estimated nucleated cells by amplifying reference gene primers. Generated by immunoSEQ multiplex PCR, the TCRdb table keeps only in-frame clones and is missing some. From that table come the V and J calls and clone size; the DNA was used to work out D and trimming. The table has some 150,000 clones, about 87% seen once; the top ten hold 35% to 55%. This TCR was recovered from a human donor in a cohort sampled during active COVID-19. Sequencing used peripheral blood. V usage is TRBV9 and J usage is TRBJ1-4; D is ambiguous. CDR3 nucleotides: TGTGCCAGCAGCGTCACTACGAGGCCTAATGAAAAACTGTTTTTT. Protein sequence: CASSVTTRPNEKLFF.